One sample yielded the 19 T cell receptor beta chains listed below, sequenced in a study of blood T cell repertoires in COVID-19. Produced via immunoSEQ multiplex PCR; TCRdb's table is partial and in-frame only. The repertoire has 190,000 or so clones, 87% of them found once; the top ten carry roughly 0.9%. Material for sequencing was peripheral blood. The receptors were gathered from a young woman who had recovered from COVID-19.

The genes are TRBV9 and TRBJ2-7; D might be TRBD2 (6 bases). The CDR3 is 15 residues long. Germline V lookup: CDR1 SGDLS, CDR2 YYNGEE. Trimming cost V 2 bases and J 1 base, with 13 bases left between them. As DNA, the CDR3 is TGTGCCAGCAGCGTGGGGGGTGCGGGATCCTACGAGCAGTACTTC. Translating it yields CASSVGGAGSYEQYF.

The CDR3 reads CASSLEAAWDSSNQPQHF. The CDR3 DNA reads TGTGCCAGCTCACTTGAGGCGGCGTGGGACAGCTCCAATCAGCCCCAGCATTTT. The chain has TRBV18 and TRBJ1-5; 7 bases align to TRBD1. The CDR3 consists of 18 residues. Per germline, CDR1 KGHSH and CDR2 LQKENI. The ends lost 4 bases at V and 3 bases at J; junction bases unmatched: 15.

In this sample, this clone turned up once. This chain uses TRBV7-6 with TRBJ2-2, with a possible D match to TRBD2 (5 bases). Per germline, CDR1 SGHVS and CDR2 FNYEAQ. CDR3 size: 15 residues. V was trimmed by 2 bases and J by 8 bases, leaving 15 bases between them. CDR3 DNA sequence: TGTGCCAGCAGCTTACGAGGCGAGGGAATGGGGGAGCTGTTTTTT. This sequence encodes CASSLRGEGMGELFF. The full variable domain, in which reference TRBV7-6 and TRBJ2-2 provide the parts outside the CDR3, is GAGVSQSPRYKVTKRGQDVALRCDPISGHVSLYWYRQALGQGPEFLTYFNYEAQQDKSGLPNDRFSAERPEGSISTLTIQRTEQRDSAMYRCASSLRGEGMGELFFGEGSRLTVL.

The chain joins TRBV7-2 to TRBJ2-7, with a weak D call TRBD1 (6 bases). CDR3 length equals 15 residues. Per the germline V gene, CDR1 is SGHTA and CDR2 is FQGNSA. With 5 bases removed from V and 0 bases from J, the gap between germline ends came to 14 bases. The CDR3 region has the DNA TGTGCCAGCAGCCAGGACAGCGGTAACTCCTACGAGCAGTACGTC. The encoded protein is CASSQDSGNSYEQYV.

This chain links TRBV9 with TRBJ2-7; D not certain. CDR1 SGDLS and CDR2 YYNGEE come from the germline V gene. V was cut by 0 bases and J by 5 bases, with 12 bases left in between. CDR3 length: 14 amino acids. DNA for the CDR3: TGTGCCAGCAGCGTAGCTGACTTATACCACGAGCAGTACTTC. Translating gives CASSVADLYHEQYF.

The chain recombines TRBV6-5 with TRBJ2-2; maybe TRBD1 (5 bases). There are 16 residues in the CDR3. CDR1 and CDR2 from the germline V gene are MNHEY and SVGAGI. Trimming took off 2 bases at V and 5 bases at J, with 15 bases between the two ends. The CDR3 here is CASSYPGRVLTGELFF. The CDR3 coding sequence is TGTGCCAGCAGTTACCCCGGCAGGGTCCTTACCGGGGAGCTGTTTTTT.

CDR3 DNA: TGTGCCAGCAGTTTGGTAGGGAGAGACACTGAAGCTTTCTTT. As protein: CASSLVGRDTEAFF. The genes are TRBV27 and TRBJ1-1; no definite D call. V gave up 3 bases and J gave up 3 bases, with 11 bases separating them. Germline V gives CDR1 MNHEY, CDR2 SMNVEV (reference sequence). The CDR3 totals 14 residues.

This CDR3 is CASSESAVTGELFF. For the CDR3, the DNA is TGTGCCAGCAGTGAATCAGCGGTAACCGGGGAGCTGTTTTTT. V and J are TRBV25-1 and TRBJ2-2; D possibly corresponds to TRBD2 (5 bases). V gave up 1 base and J gave up 5 bases, with 8 bases separating them. CDR1 is MGHDK and CDR2 is SYGVNS in the germline V gene. The CDR3 has 14 residues.

CDR3 region: CASSQDSWEPQHF. The CDR3 DNA follows: TGCGCCAGCAGCCAAGATAGCTGGGAGCCCCAGCATTTT. V is TRBV4-1 and J is TRBJ1-5; D unclear. The length of the CDR3 is 13 residues. Per the germline V gene, CDR1 is MGHRA and CDR2 is YSYEKL. Trimming pared 0 bases from V and 8 bases from J, leaving 8 bases between.

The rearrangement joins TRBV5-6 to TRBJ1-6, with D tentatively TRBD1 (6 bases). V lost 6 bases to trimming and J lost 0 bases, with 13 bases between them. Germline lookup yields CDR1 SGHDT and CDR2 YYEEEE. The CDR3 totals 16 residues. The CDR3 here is CASIPRGNSYNSPLHF. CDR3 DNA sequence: TGTGCCAGCATCCCTAGGGGGAACTCCTATAATTCACCCCTCCACTTT.

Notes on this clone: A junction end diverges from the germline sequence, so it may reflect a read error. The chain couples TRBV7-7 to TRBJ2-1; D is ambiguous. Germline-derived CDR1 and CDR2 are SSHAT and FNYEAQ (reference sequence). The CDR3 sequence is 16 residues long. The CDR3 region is CASSDHVKHPRNEQFF. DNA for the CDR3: TGTGCTAGCAGCGATCACGTCAAGCACCCCCGAAATGAGCAGTTCTTC.

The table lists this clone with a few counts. CDR3 DNA: TGTGCCAGCAGCTTGGGGGGACTAGCTCCCTACGAGCAGTACTTC. This translates into CASSLGGLAPYEQYF. The rearrangement links TRBV5-4 to TRBJ2-7, with TRBD2 matching 9 bases. The ends lost 0 bases at V and 2 bases at J; junction bases unmatched: 3. This CDR3 spans 15 amino acids. From germline, CDR1 is SGHNT and CDR2 YYREEE (reference sequence).

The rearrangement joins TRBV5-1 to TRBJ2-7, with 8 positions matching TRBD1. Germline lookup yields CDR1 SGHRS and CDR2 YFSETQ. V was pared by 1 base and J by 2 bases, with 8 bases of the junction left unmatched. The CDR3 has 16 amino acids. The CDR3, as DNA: TGCGCCAGCAGCTTGAACGGGCAGGGGGCTCCCTACGAGCAGTACTTC. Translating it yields CASSLNGQGAPYEQYF.

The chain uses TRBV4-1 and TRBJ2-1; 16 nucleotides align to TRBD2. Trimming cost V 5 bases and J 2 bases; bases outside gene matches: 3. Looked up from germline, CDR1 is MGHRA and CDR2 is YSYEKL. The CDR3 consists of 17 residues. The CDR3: CASSSGTSGRAYNEQFF. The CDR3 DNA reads TGCGCCAGCAGCTCGGGGACTAGCGGGAGGGCCTACAATGAGCAGTTCTTC.

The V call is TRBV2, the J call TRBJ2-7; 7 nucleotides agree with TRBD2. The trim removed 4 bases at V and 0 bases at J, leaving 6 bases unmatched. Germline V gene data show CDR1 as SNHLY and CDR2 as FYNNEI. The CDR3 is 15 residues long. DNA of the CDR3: TGTGCCAGCAGTGTGGGCGGGAGCCGCTCCTACGAGCAGTACGTC. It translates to CASSVGGSRSYEQYV.

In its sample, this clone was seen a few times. CDR3 sequence: CASKLREETQYF. The CDR3, as DNA: TGTGCCAGTAAGCTGAGGGAAGAGACCCAGTACTTC. This chain links TRBV19 with TRBJ2-5; TRBD2 is a possible D gene (5 bases). Trimming removed 7 bases at V and 3 bases at J, with 9 bases between. This CDR3 contains 12 residues. Looked up from germline, CDR1 is LNHDA and CDR2 is SQIVND (reference sequence).

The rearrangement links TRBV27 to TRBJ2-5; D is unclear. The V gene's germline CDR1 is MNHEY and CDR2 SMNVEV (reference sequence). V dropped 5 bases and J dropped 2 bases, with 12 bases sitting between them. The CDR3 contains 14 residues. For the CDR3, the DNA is TGTGCCAGCAGTCCGCTAACCCCTCAAGAGACCCAGTACTTC. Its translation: CASSPLTPQETQYF.

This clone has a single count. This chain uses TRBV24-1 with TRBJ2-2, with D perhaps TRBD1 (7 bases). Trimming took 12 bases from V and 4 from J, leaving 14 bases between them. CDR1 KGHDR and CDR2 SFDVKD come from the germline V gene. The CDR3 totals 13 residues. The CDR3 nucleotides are TGTGCCGCGGGACAGCTCTTCACCGGGGAGCTGTTTTTT. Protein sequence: CAAGQLFTGELFF.

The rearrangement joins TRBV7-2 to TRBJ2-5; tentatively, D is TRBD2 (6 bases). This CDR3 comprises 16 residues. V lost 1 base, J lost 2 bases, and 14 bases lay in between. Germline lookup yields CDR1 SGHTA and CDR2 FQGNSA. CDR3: CASSLVEGYGQETQYF. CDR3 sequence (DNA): TGTGCCAGCAGCTTAGTGGAGGGGTACGGGCAAGAGACCCAGTACTTC.